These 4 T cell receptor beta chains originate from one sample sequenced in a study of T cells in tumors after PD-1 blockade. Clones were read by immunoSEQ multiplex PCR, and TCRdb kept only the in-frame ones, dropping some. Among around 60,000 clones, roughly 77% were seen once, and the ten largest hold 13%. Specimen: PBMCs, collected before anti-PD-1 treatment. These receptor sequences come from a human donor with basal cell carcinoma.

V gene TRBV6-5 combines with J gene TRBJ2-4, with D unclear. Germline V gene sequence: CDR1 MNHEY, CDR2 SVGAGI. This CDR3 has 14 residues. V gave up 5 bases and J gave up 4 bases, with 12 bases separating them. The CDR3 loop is CASSRGPGKNIQYF. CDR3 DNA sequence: TGTGCCAGCAGTCGAGGCCCGGGTAAAAACATTCAGTACTTC.

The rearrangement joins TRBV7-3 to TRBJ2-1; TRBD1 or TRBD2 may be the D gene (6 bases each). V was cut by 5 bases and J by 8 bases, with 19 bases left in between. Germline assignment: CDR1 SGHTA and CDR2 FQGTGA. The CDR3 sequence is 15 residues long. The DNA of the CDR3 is TGTGCCAGCAGCCAAGGGGCACGGGGGCAGGATGAGCAGTTCTTC. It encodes CASSQGARGQDEQFF.

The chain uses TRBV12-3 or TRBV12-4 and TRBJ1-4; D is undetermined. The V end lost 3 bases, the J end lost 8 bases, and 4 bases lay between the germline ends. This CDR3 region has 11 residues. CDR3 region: CASSFAEKLFF. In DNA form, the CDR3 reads TGTGCCAGCAGTTTCGCGGAAAAACTGTTTTTT.

The CDR3 coding sequence is TGTGCCAGCAGTGAACTAGCGGGGGGAGAGACCCAGTACTTC. The encoded protein is CASSELAGGETQYF. V is TRBV6-1 and J is TRBJ2-5, with 11 bases matching TRBD2. The junction had 0 bases not matched to a gene; V was cut back by 2 bases and J by 4 bases. Germline lookup yields CDR1 MNHNS and CDR2 SASEGT. The CDR3 loop spans 14 amino acids.